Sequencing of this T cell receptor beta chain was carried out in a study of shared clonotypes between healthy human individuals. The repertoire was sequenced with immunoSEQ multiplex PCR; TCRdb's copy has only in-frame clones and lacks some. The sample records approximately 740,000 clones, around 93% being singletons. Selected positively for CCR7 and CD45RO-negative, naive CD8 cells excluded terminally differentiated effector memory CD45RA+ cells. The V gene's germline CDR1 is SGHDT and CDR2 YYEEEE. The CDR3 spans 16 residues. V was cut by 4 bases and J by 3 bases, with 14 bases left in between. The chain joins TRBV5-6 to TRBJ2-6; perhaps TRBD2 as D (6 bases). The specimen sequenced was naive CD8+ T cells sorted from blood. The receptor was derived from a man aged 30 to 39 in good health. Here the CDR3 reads CASSGTVLVGANVLTF. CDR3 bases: TGTGCCAGCAGCGGGACTGTTCTGGTTGGGGCCAACGTCCTGACTTTC.